What follows is one T cell receptor beta chain and its context. Method: immunoSEQ multiplex PCR; TCRdb's copy keeps in-frame clones and lacks some. The sample contains roughly 660,000 clones, 88% of which appear only once. This sample stems from a study of shared T cell receptors in the human thymus. V was shortened by 5 bases and J by 2 bases, with 16 bases between the two germline ends. Germline CDR1 is SGHAT and CDR2 is FQDESV (reference sequence). This CDR3 has 15 residues. The same data also contributed to another study, on human thymus T cells. From that study: Finnish infants who were healthy and having corrective surgery for congenital heart defects made up the donors. Resected material from corrective heart surgery provided the thymus tissue analysed. Gene usage for V and J segments appeared biased in thymic and blood repertoires. Related research found strongly overlapping thymic repertoires in unrelated individuals.

Sequenced input: thymocytes. The genes are TRBV11-1 and TRBJ2-7; tentative D call: TRBD1 (6 bases). The source of this sequence is a boy younger than two with a congenital heart defect. The CDR3, as DNA: TGTGCCAGCAGCCCCCAGGGGCGGAGAGCCTACGAGCAGTACTTC. Translated: CASSPQGRRAYEQYF.